The 29 T cell receptor beta chains reported below all come from one sample, sequenced in a study of technical replicates of blood from four donors (dated by TCRdb to the late 2010s). The protocol used for the library was the immunoSEQ multiplex PCR assay. TCRdb retrieved this table from immuneACCESS and kept in-frame rearrangements only. Not all clones are present; in checked studies, unresolved V genes account for under half, and no reason is known for the remainder. This sample has roughly 70,000 clones in its table, and 93% of those were observed once. The top ten clonotypes cover approximately 0.24% of the sample. Sequenced sample: T cells isolated from PBMCs. Source of these receptors: a human donor in good health.

About this clone itself: Relative to the germline gene, one junction end is altered; a read error may explain this. The chain has TRBV11-2 and TRBJ2-7; a weak D match, TRBD1 (6 bases). Germline V lookup: CDR1 SGHAT, CDR2 FQNNGV. The CDR3 is 11 residues long. The CDR3 DNA reads TGTGCAAGCAAGGGGGCCTACGAGCAGTACTTC. Translating it yields CASKGAYEQYF.

This clone was observed a handful of times. The gene calls are TRBV6-6 and TRBJ2-7; the D is unclear. CDR3 size: 13 residues. Trimming cost V 4 bases and J 1 base, with 8 bases left between them. CDR1 and CDR2 (germline): MNHNY, SVGAGI (reference sequence). The CDR3 nucleotides are TGTGCCAGCAGTTTGGGCCCTTCCTACGAGCAGTACTTC. Its translation: CASSLGPSYEQYF.

This clone was picked up one time. The J gene is TRBJ2-1, the V gene TRBV27; 7 bases line up with TRBD1. This CDR3 is built from 12 residues. Per the germline V gene, CDR1 is MNHEY and CDR2 is SMNVEV (reference sequence). The CDR3: CGSGTAINEQFF. CDR3 in DNA: TGTGGCTCCGGGACAGCGATAAATGAGCAGTTCTTC.

The chain carries TRBV6-6 and TRBJ2-1; 13 bases are a match to TRBD2. This CDR3 comprises 16 residues. Germline loops: CDR1 MNHNY, CDR2 SVGAGI (reference sequence). The V and J ends lost 4 bases and 5 bases, in that order; junction bases with no gene match: 5. CDR3 bases: TGTGCCAGCAGTTTCAGACTAGCGGGAGGAGACAATGAGCAGTTCTTC. This codes for CASSFRLAGGDNEQFF.

J is TRBJ2-2 and V is TRBV28; 7 bases match TRBD2. The CDR3 spans 17 residues. CDR1 is MDHEN and CDR2 is SYDVKM in the germline V gene. V lost 2 bases and J lost 0; bases outside the gene matches: 6. DNA of the CDR3: TGTGCCAGCAGTTTACCCACTAGCGAGGCGAACACCGGGGAGCTGTTTTTT. Residues: CASSLPTSEANTGELFF.

The chain joins TRBV28 to TRBJ2-7; 7 bases map to TRBD1. The CDR3 runs to 14 residues. J gave up 0 bases and V 6 bases, and 5 bases lay outside the gene matches. Germline V gives CDR1 MDHEN, CDR2 SYDVKM. The CDR3 is CASRSGTASYEQYF. CDR3 DNA sequence: TGTGCCAGCAGGTCAGGGACAGCCTCCTACGAGCAGTACTTC. The entire variable domain, with the rest obtained from reference TRBV28 and TRBJ2-7, is as follows: DVKVTQSSRYLVKRTGEKVFLECVQDMDHENMFWYRQDPGLGLRLIYFSYDVKMKEKGDIPEGYSVSREKKERFSLILESASTNQTSMYLCASRSGTASYEQYFGPGTRLTVT.

V gene TRBV18 combines with J gene TRBJ2-7; a possible D gene is TRBD2 (6 bases). Germline V CDR1 and CDR2: KGHSH, LQKENI. This CDR3 spans 13 amino acids. V was cut by 5 bases and J by 5 bases, with 13 bases left in between. CDR3 region: CASSEPRGNEQYF. CDR3 in DNA: TGTGCCAGCTCAGAGCCCCGGGGGAACGAGCAGTACTTC.

The rearrangement uses TRBV9 and TRBJ2-7; TRBD2 agrees at 9 bases. V dropped 4 bases and J dropped 2; count of bases not matched to a gene: 4. The germline CDR1 and CDR2 sequences are SGDLS and YYNGEE. This CDR3 contains 14 residues. The chain's CDR3 is CASSSSGVAYEQYF. As DNA, the CDR3 is TGTGCCAGCAGCTCTAGCGGGGTCGCCTACGAGCAGTACTTC.

The V and J genes are TRBV6-6 and TRBJ2-7; D might be TRBD1 (6 bases). Deletions cut 8 bases from V and 4 bases from J, with 12 bases between. There are 12 residues in the CDR3. Per germline, CDR1 MNHNY and CDR2 SVGAGI (reference sequence). In DNA form, the CDR3 reads TGTGCCAGCGGGGGCGGCGCGTACGAGCAGTACTTC. Translating it yields CASGGGAYEQYF.

The CDR3 spells CASSYEGEELFF. CDR3 coding DNA: TGTGCCAGCAGTTACGAGGGCGAGGAACTGTTTTTT. The gene calls are TRBV6-5 and TRBJ1-4; the D is unclear. The CDR3 extends over 12 amino acids. V dropped 2 bases and J dropped 12 bases, with 10 bases sitting between them. The germline V gene has CDR1 MNHEY and CDR2 SVGAGI.

J is TRBJ2-7 and V is TRBV27, with TRBD1 matching 8 bases. Trimming removed 11 bases from V and 2 bases from J; junction bases left unmatched: 11. The CDR3 runs to 14 residues. Germline V gene lookup returns CDR1 MNHEY and CDR2 SMNVEV (reference sequence). The CDR3 is CAPRGQGPTYEQYF. CDR3 sequence (DNA): TGTGCCCCGAGAGGACAGGGACCTACCTACGAGCAGTACTTC.

This rearrangement joins TRBV19 to TRBJ2-7, with D perhaps TRBD2 (5 bases). The length of the CDR3 is 13 residues. Germline V gives CDR1 LNHDA, CDR2 SQIVND (reference sequence). With 1 base removed from V and 7 bases from J, the gap between germline ends came to 11 bases. Written as DNA, the CDR3 is TGTGCCAGTAGTATAGGCCAGGAGCGGGAGCAGTACTTC. Encoded protein: CASSIGQEREQYF.

This chain connects TRBV15 to TRBJ2-1, with D possibly being TRBD2 (7 bases). This CDR3 has 14 amino acids. V lost 8 bases and J lost 1, with 12 bases in between. CDR1 LNHNV and CDR2 YYDKDF come from the germline V gene (reference sequence). This CDR3 reads CATRGGPSYNEQFF. CDR3 nucleotide sequence: TGTGCCACCCGCGGGGGCCCTTCCTACAATGAGCAGTTCTTC. The variable domain in full, with the rest retrieved from reference TRBV15 and TRBJ2-1, is DAMVIQNPRYQVTQFGKPVTLSCSQTLNHNVMYWYQQKSSQAPKLLFHYYDKDFNNEADTPDNFQSRRPNTSFCFLDIRSPGLGDTAMYLCATRGGPSYNEQFFGPGTRLTVL.

This clone has just one count. The chain employs TRBV11-2 and TRBJ2-1, with a tentative D call TRBD1 (5 bases). Trimming stripped 3 bases from V and 6 bases from J, with 6 bases between. Looked up from germline, CDR1 is SGHAT and CDR2 is FQNNGV. CDR3 length: 12 amino acids. Here the CDR3 DNA reads TGTGCCAGCAGCTTCCAGGGCAATGAGCAGTTCTTC. Amino acid sequence: CASSFQGNEQFF.

This chain uses TRBV4-1 with TRBJ2-4, with TRBD2 identical over 11 bases. Germline CDR1 is MGHRA and CDR2 is YSYEKL. The CDR3 has 18 amino acids. The V gene end was trimmed by 3 bases and the J gene end by 1 base; junction bases not matched to a gene: 8. The CDR3 sequence: CASSQGLAGGEAKNIQYF. CDR3 sequence (DNA): TGCGCCAGCAGCCAGGGGCTAGCGGGAGGCGAGGCCAAAAACATTCAGTACTTC.

V usage is TRBV5-6 and J usage is TRBJ2-7, with D maybe TRBD2 (5 bases). V lost 0 bases to trimming and J lost 4 bases, with 14 bases between them. This CDR3 has 15 amino acids. Per the germline V gene, CDR1 is SGHDT and CDR2 is YYEEEE. DNA for the CDR3: TGTGCCAGCAGCTTGGGTACTAGGAGTGGATACGAGCAGTACTTC. Protein product: CASSLGTRSGYEQYF.

The rearrangement links TRBV9 to TRBJ1-2; 7 bases are shared with TRBD1. This CDR3 comprises 15 residues. V gave up 0 bases and J gave up 8 bases; unmatched junction bases: 10. Germline-derived CDR1 and CDR2 are SGDLS and YYNGEE. The CDR3 coding sequence is TGTGCCAGCAGCGTAGCCCCGGGGGACAGCGAGGGCTACACCTTC. It codes for CASSVAPGDSEGYTF.

V gene TRBV7-8 combines with J gene TRBJ2-1, with 11 bases that match TRBD2. The junction had 10 bases not matched to a gene; V was cut back by 1 base and J by 8 bases. The CDR3 has 17 amino acids. Germline CDR1 SGHVS, CDR2 FQNEAQ. Written as DNA, the CDR3 is TGTGCCAGCAGCTTAGGAATGATAGCGGGAGGGCCAGATGAGCAGTTCTTC. This encodes CASSLGMIAGGPDEQFF. The full variable domain, its missing parts supplied by reference TRBV7-8 and TRBJ2-1, is GAGVSQSPRYKVAKRGQDVALRCDPISGHVSLFWYQQALGQGPEFLTYFQNEAQLDKSGLPSDRFFAERPEGSVSTLKIQRTQQEDSAVYLCASSLGMIAGGPDEQFFGPGTRLTVL.

This chain links TRBV9 with TRBJ2-7; tentatively, D is TRBD2 (5 bases). Trimming pared 0 bases from V and 2 bases from J, leaving 9 bases between. Germline V gene data show CDR1 as SGDLS and CDR2 as YYNGEE. The CDR3 is 14 amino acids. The CDR3 DNA is TGTGCCAGCAGCGTAGCAAGCGGTACCTACGAGCAGTACTTC. This translates into CASSVASGTYEQYF.

The chain links TRBV7-3 to TRBJ1-1; no reliable D call. Germline CDR1 is SGHTA and CDR2 is FQGTGA. The germline V and J ends were trimmed by 1 base and 1 base, with 16 bases remaining between them. This CDR3 contains 17 residues. CDR3 residues: CASSLIGGMDSNTEAFF. The CDR3 nucleotides are TGTGCCAGCAGCTTAATAGGAGGGATGGACTCGAACACTGAAGCTTTCTTT.

J is TRBJ2-7 and V is TRBV5-4; 8 bases align to TRBD2. V dropped 1 base and J dropped 0; count of bases not matched to a gene: 9. This CDR3 comprises 17 residues. Germline CDR1 SGHNT, CDR2 YYREEE (reference sequence). CDR3 amino acids: CASSLWPSGPSSYEQYF. Here the CDR3 DNA reads TGTGCCAGCAGCTTGTGGCCTAGCGGGCCATCCTCCTACGAGCAGTACTTC.

The chain employs TRBV4-1 and TRBJ2-1; D call uncertain. This CDR3 region has 11 residues. V lost 8 bases to trimming and J lost 6 bases, with 8 bases between them. The germline gives CDR1 MGHRA, CDR2 YSYEKL. The CDR3: CASAIGNEQFF. As DNA, the CDR3 is TGCGCCAGCGCGATTGGCAATGAGCAGTTCTTC.

The rearrangement joins TRBV11-2 to TRBJ2-3; TRBD2 aligns across 11 bases. J gave up 6 bases and V 5 bases, and 4 bases lay outside the gene matches. The CDR3 length is 14 residues. Germline CDR1 SGHAT, CDR2 FQNNGV. The CDR3 DNA sequence: TGTGCCAGCAGCCTAGGACTAGCGGGCGATACGCAGTATTTT. Translated: CASSLGLAGDTQYF. The full variable domain, with the rest looked up from reference TRBV11-2 and TRBJ2-3, is EAGVAQSPRYKIIEKRQSVAFWCNPISGHATLYWYQQILGQGPKLLIQFQNNGVVDDSQLPKDRFSAERLKGVDSTLKIQPAKLEDSAVYLCASSLGLAGDTQYFGPGTRLTVL.

CDR3 sequence (DNA): TGCGCCAGCAGCCAGAGACTCGTCACCGAGAACAATGAGCAGTTCTTC. Amino acid sequence: CASSQRLVTENNEQFF. The chain links TRBV4-1 to TRBJ2-1; no clear D gene. Per germline, CDR1 MGHRA and CDR2 YSYEKL. CDR3 length: 16 residues. Trimming pared 3 bases from V and 5 bases from J, leaving 17 bases between.

The chain couples TRBV18 to TRBJ2-6, with TRBD1 matching over 9 bases. V shed 6 bases and J 0 bases; nucleotides not matched to a gene: 9. Germline-derived CDR1 and CDR2 are KGHSH and LQKENI. The CDR3 has 18 residues. The CDR3 coding sequence is TGTGCCAGCTCTACCACGGGGACAGGGCCCTCTGGGGCCAACGTCCTGACTTTC. This gives the protein CASSTTGTGPSGANVLTF. Using reference TRBV18 and TRBJ2-6 for the parts outside the CDR3, the full variable domain is NAGVMQNPRHLVRRRGQEARLRCSPMKGHSHVYWYRQLPEEGLKFMVYLQKENIIDESGMPKERFSAEFPKEGPSILRIQQVVRGDSAAYFCASSTTGTGPSGANVLTFGAGSRLTVL.

This chain joins TRBV5-6 and TRBJ1-3; D may be TRBD1 (6 bases). Germline V gives CDR1 SGHDT, CDR2 YYEEEE. The CDR3 totals 14 residues. Trimming left V 3 bases short and J 7 bases short, with 14 bases between. CDR3 nucleotides: TGTGCCAGCAGCTGGGGACAAGGGGCGAACACCATATATTTT. As protein: CASSWGQGANTIYF.

The chain has TRBV11-2 and TRBJ1-1; 7 bases align to TRBD1. Germline loops: CDR1 SGHAT, CDR2 FQNNGV. J lost 1 base, V lost 4 bases, and 3 bases had no gene match. This CDR3 has 14 amino acids. This chain's CDR3 is CASSSRDRNTEAFF. In DNA form, the CDR3 reads TGTGCCAGCAGCTCCCGGGACAGGAACACTGAAGCTTTCTTT.

The rearrangement joins TRBV15 to TRBJ1-1, with D possibly TRBD1 on 5 matching bases. The CDR3 sequence is 14 residues long. V gave up 2 bases and J gave up 2 bases, with 9 bases separating them. Germline V CDR1 and CDR2: LNHNV, YYDKDF (reference sequence). CDR3 in amino acids: CATSRKGANTEAFF. The CDR3 nucleotides read TGTGCCACCAGCAGAAAAGGGGCTAACACTGAAGCTTTCTTT.

The rearrangement joins TRBV5-6 to TRBJ1-1, with a weak D call TRBD1 (6 bases). The V gene's germline CDR1 is SGHDT and CDR2 YYEEEE. CDR3 length: 13 residues. The germline V and J ends were trimmed by 1 base and 4 bases, with 8 bases remaining between them. CDR3 region: CASSLQGGTEAFF. The CDR3 nucleotides read TGTGCCAGCAGCTTGCAAGGGGGCACTGAAGCTTTCTTT.